The 26 T cell receptor beta chains below all came from one sample that was sequenced in a study of blood T cells in healthy people across ages. PCR was performed a second time for about 7 to 11 cycles using a sample-barcoded 5' primer and a J-beta primer mix. TCRdb redid the calling of the 5' RACE reads with MiXCR, one entry per CDR3 protein. The table has 650,000 to 800,000 distinct CDR3 sequences, approximately 44% seen once. The sample comprised blood. All receptors derive from a man aged 60 to 75 in good health.

J is TRBJ2-7 and V is TRBV18, with D unclear. Trimming took 6 bases from V and 5 from J, leaving 14 bases between them. The CDR3 extends over 13 amino acids. Germline-derived CDR1 and CDR2 are KGHSH and LQKENI. This CDR3 is CASSPDMAHEQYF. CDR3 DNA sequence: TGTGCCAGCTCGCCCGACATGGCCCACGAGCAGTACTTC.

The CDR3 spells CASSLRGGEQFF. CDR3 nucleotides: TGTGCCAGCAGCTTAAGGGGGGGCGAGCAGTTCTTC. V is TRBV7-2 and J is TRBJ2-1; a weak D match, TRBD2 (7 bases). Germline V lookup: CDR1 SGHTA, CDR2 FQGNSA. CDR3 size: 12 residues. The germline V and J ends were trimmed by 2 bases and 10 bases, with 9 bases remaining between them. The complete variable domain, with remaining parts taken from reference TRBV7-2 and TRBJ2-1, reads GAGVSQSPSNKVTEKGKDVELRCDPISGHTALYWYRQSLGQGLEFLIYFQGNSAPDKSGLPSDRFSAERTGGSVSTLTIQRTQQEDSAVYLCASSLRGGEQFFGPGTRLTVL.

The chain links TRBV7-2 to TRBJ2-7; D remains ambiguous. Germline loops: CDR1 SGHTA, CDR2 FQGNSA. The length of the CDR3 is 14 residues. V lost 1 base, J lost 7 bases, and 14 bases lay in between. In nucleotides, the CDR3 is TGTGCCAGCAGCTTAGGGGCTATAGCTTATGAGCAGTACTTC. The encoded protein is CASSLGAIAYEQYF.

Comments on this clonotype: This may be a read error: a much more frequent sequence differs by one nucleotide. The chain is built from TRBV11-2 and TRBJ2-1; weak D call: TRBD1 (5 bases). This CDR3 contains 15 residues. CDR1 is SGHAT and CDR2 is FQNNGV in the germline V gene. CDR3 in DNA: TGTGCCAGCAGCGTCACCAGGGCCCCATACAGTGAGCAGTTCTTC. Translation: CASSVTRAPYSEQFF. Supplemented by reference TRBV11-2 and TRBJ2-1, the full variable domain reads EAGVAQSPRYKIIEKRQSVAFWCNPISGHATLYWYQQILGQGPKLLIQFQNNGVVDDSQLPKDRFSAERLKGVDSTLKIQPAKLEDSAVYLCASSVTRAPYSEQFFGPGTRLTVL.

This clonotype was counted between two and nine times. The chain is built from TRBV2 and TRBJ2-7; no definite D call. Looked up from germline, CDR1 is SNHLY and CDR2 is FYNNEI. Deletions cut 8 bases from V and 6 bases from J, with 8 bases between. The CDR3 runs to 10 residues. This CDR3 is CASVMSEQYF. Here the CDR3 DNA reads TGTGCCAGCGTTATGAGCGAGCAGTACTTC.

The chain uses TRBV12-3 or TRBV12-4 and TRBJ2-1, with 11 bases that match TRBD2. This CDR3 comprises 16 residues. V trimming: 8 bases; J trimming: 2 bases; junction bases outside the gene matches: 8. The chain's CDR3 is CASGPLAGATYNEQFF. The DNA for the CDR3 is TGTGCCAGCGGACCACTAGCGGGGGCCACCTACAATGAGCAGTTCTTC.

V and J are TRBV20-1 and TRBJ2-1, with 8 bases aligning to TRBD2. Trimming took 0 bases from V and 3 from J; bases not matched to a gene: 7. The germline V gene has CDR1 DFQATT and CDR2 SNEGSKA (reference sequence). CDR3 length equals 16 residues. In nucleotides, the CDR3 is TGCAGTGCTAGAGATCCAAGCGGGGGAGACTACAATGAGCAGTTCTTC. This translates into CSARDPSGGDYNEQFF.

The V gene is TRBV4-1, the J gene TRBJ2-7, with 8 bases fitting TRBD2. Losses at the gene ends were 2 bases for V and 3 bases for J; bases not matched to a gene: 9. CDR1 is MGHRA, CDR2 YSYEKL, per germline. CDR3 length: 16 residues. CDR3 DNA sequence: TGCGCCAGCAGCCAACAGACTAGCGCCTACCTCTACGAGCAGTACTTC. Protein: CASSQQTSAYLYEQYF.

The chain uses TRBV4-3 and TRBJ1-4; 7 bases fit TRBD1. The trim removed 10 bases at V and 0 bases at J, leaving 11 bases unmatched. Germline V gene data show CDR1 as LGHNA and CDR2 as YSLEER. The length of the CDR3 is 16 residues. In DNA, the CDR3 is TGCGCCACCTCAGAGGACAGGCTGGCAACTAATGAAAAACTGTTTTTT. Protein: CATSEDRLATNEKLFF.

V gene TRBV20-1 combines with J gene TRBJ1-2; D remains ambiguous. The V and J ends lost 5 bases and 5 bases respectively, with 15 bases between them. Germline assignment: CDR1 DFQATT and CDR2 SNEGSKA (reference sequence). CDR3 length: 13 amino acids. The CDR3 DNA follows: TGCAGTGCTCGCGACGGCGGCCGGTATGGCTACACCTTC. Amino acid sequence: CSARDGGRYGYTF.

This chain joins TRBV7-2 and TRBJ1-1; TRBD1 agrees at 8 bases. This CDR3 is 14 amino acids long. The trim removed 4 bases at V and 11 bases at J, leaving 12 bases unmatched. The germline gives CDR1 SGHTA, CDR2 FQGNSA. The CDR3 region has the DNA TGTGCCAGCAGCTCCCGAATTACGGACAGGGAGGCTTTCTTT. Its protein is CASSSRITDREAFF. Combining the CDR3 with reference TRBV7-2 and TRBJ1-1 gives the whole variable domain GAGVSQSPSNKVTEKGKDVELRCDPISGHTALYWYRQSLGQGLEFLIYFQGNSAPDKSGLPSDRFSAERTGGSVSTLTIQRTQQEDSAVYLCASSSRITDREAFFGQGTRLTVV.

The chain carries TRBV20-1 and TRBJ1-5; a possible D gene is TRBD1 (6 bases). Between the trimmed V and J ends, which lost 6 bases and 5 bases, there was a span of 23 bases. Germline values: CDR1 DFQATT, CDR2 SNEGSKA (reference sequence). The CDR3 covers 16 residues. The CDR3 protein is CSAPRVGGRVDQPQHF. The CDR3 DNA follows: TGCAGTGCCCCACGGGTAGGGGGGCGAGTCGATCAGCCCCAGCATTTT.

The chain joins TRBV12-3 or TRBV12-4 to TRBJ2-7, with D unresolved. This CDR3 contains 14 residues. V was pared by 0 bases and J by 1 base, with 7 bases between. In nucleotides, the CDR3 is TGTGCCAGCAGTTTAGCGAAGGAGTCCTACGAGCAGTACTTC. As protein: CASSLAKESYEQYF.

The chain is built from TRBV3-1 and TRBJ2-1; TRBD2 aligns across 7 bases. The ends lost 0 bases at V and 15 bases at J; junction bases unmatched: 5. Germline lookup yields CDR1 LGHDT and CDR2 YNNKEL (reference sequence). This CDR3 spans 12 amino acids. The CDR3 sequence: CASSQDSQRGFF. The CDR3 coding sequence is TGTGCCAGCAGCCAAGATTCTCAGCGGGGGTTCTTC.

On this clonotype itself: Germline is not matched at one junction end, which may reflect a read error. The chain is built from TRBV7-9 and TRBJ2-7, with 7 bases identical to TRBD1. The germline CDR1 and CDR2 sequences are SEHNR and FQNEAQ (reference sequence). This CDR3 has 13 amino acids. This CDR3 reads CASSLGRGREQDF. DNA of the CDR3: TGTGCCAGCAGCTTAGGTAGGGGGCGTGAGCAGGACTTC.

This clonotype appeared a few times. V and J are TRBV5-5 and TRBJ2-3, with TRBD2 as a possible D gene (5 bases). V was shortened by 4 bases and J by 2 bases, with 20 bases between the two germline ends. The germline gives CDR1 SGHKS, CDR2 YYEKEE (reference sequence). CDR3 size: 17 residues. The CDR3: CASSDLRVRTHTDTQYF. Written as DNA, the CDR3 is TGTGCCAGCAGCGACCTGCGGGTGAGAACGCACACAGATACGCAGTATTTT.

This clonotype occurred once. This chain uses TRBV6-1 with TRBJ2-1; 9 nucleotides line up with TRBD1. The V segment lost 7 bases and the J segment 1 base; nucleotides outside the gene matches: 5. This CDR3 region has 15 residues. Germline V gene data show CDR1 as MNHNS and CDR2 as SASEGT. CDR3 in DNA: TGTGCCAGCACTAGGGACAGGGCGTCCTACAATGAGCAGTTCTTC. Its protein is CASTRDRASYNEQFF.

This clonotype has a handful of counts. The V gene is TRBV10-3, the J gene TRBJ2-7; D might be TRBD1 (7 bases). CDR3 length: 11 residues. From germline, CDR1 is ENHRY and CDR2 SYGVKD. The ends were cut back, 11 bases at V and 3 bases at J, with 11 bases in the middle. CDR3 residues: CAARGDYEQYF. DNA of the CDR3: TGTGCCGCCAGGGGGGACTACGAGCAGTACTTC.

CDR3 protein: CSAGRTSGGTDTQYF. The CDR3 coding sequence is TGCAGTGCTGGCCGGACTAGCGGCGGCACAGATACGCAGTATTTT. V gene TRBV20-1 combines with J gene TRBJ2-3; 10 nucleotides agree with TRBD2. Germline CDR1 is DFQATT and CDR2 is SNEGSKA (reference sequence). The CDR3 runs to 15 residues. V was clipped by 5 bases and J by 1 base; unmatched bases: 6.

The DNA of the CDR3 is TGTGCCAGCAGTAAGGGACGACTAGCGGGGATCTCAGATACGCAGTATTTT. Amino acids: CASSKGRLAGISDTQYF. V usage is TRBV6-1 and J usage is TRBJ2-3; 11 nucleotides match TRBD2. The CDR3 is 17 residues long. Germline CDR1 is MNHNS and CDR2 is SASEGT. J lost 4 bases, V lost 5 bases, and 11 bases had no gene match.

In this sample, this clonotype turned up a few times. J is TRBJ2-5 and V is TRBV7-9; D unresolved. Germline-derived CDR1 and CDR2 are SEHNR and FQNEAQ (reference sequence). This CDR3 spans 12 amino acids. Deletions cut 6 bases from V and 5 bases from J, with 10 bases between. In DNA form, the CDR3 reads TGTGCCAGCAGGGAATCCGGGGAGACCCAGTACTTC. This sequence encodes CASRESGETQYF.

This rearrangement joins TRBV7-2 to TRBJ2-7; 12 nucleotides align to TRBD1. Trimming at V came to 5 bases and at J to 6 bases, leaving 8 bases not matched to a gene. Germline V gene sequence: CDR1 SGHTA, CDR2 FQGNSA. CDR3 length: 15 residues. CDR3: CASSAVGQGASEQYF. The CDR3 bases are TGTGCCAGCAGCGCTGTGGGACAGGGGGCTTCCGAGCAGTACTTC.

This clonotype showed up just a few times. V and J are TRBV7-2 and TRBJ2-1; D uncertain. Germline V CDR1 and CDR2: SGHTA, FQGNSA. Trimming pared 0 bases from V and 3 bases from J, leaving 6 bases between. The CDR3 runs to 14 residues. The CDR3 sequence is CASSLAPSYNEQFF. CDR3 in DNA: TGTGCCAGCAGCTTAGCTCCTAGCTACAATGAGCAGTTCTTC.

This clonotype was seen a few times. A junction boundary mismatches the germline segment, possibly from a read error. V gene TRBV7-3 combines with J gene TRBJ2-3; D is undetermined. Germline V CDR1 and CDR2: SGHTA, FQGTGA. This CDR3 has 13 amino acids. CDR3 bases: TGTGCCGGCAGCTTATCACCCTCCGATACGCAGTATTTT. This encodes CAGSLSPSDTQYF.

The chain has TRBV5-1 and TRBJ2-5; D unresolved. Germline lookup yields CDR1 SGHRS and CDR2 YFSETQ. Trimming stripped 0 bases from V and 5 bases from J, with 14 bases between. The CDR3 extends over 15 amino acids. Written as DNA, the CDR3 is TGCGCCAGCAGCTTGGTTCAGACTCCCGGGGAGACCCAGTACTTC. Encoded protein: CASSLVQTPGETQYF.

This clonotype showed up just a few times. This chain connects TRBV20-1 to TRBJ1-4; D not resolved. The CDR3 covers 13 residues. Germline V gene lookup returns CDR1 DFQATT and CDR2 SNEGSKA (reference sequence). Between the trimmed V and J ends, which lost 3 bases and 4 bases, there was a span of 9 bases. The CDR3 DNA follows: TGCAGTGCTAGTATTCGATATAATGAAAAACTGTTTTTT. Its translation is CSASIRYNEKLFF.